This TCR beta chain appears in the sequencing data of a study of cytomegalovirus exposure and HLA in healthy donors. The CDR3 has 16 residues. Germline CDR1 SGHRS, CDR2 YFSETQ. Trimming at V came to 4 bases and at J to 4 bases, leaving 10 bases not matched to a gene. It was with 60 Vbeta and 13 Jbeta primers that the PCR ran. The method was immunoSEQ multiplex PCR; TCRdb's version includes in-frame clones alone and lacks a portion of them. The sample consists of around 88,000 clones, roughly 70% of them appearing once. Sequenced sample: PBMCs. The source is a male donor in good health and CMV-seronegative. This chain connects TRBV5-1 to TRBJ2-3; TRBD2 aligns across 9 bases. For the CDR3, the DNA is TGCGCCAGCAGCGTTCGACTTAGCGGGAGTGCAGATACGCAGTATTTT. Residues: CASSVRLSGSADTQYF.